Here is one T cell receptor (beta chain) with its context. The data were produced by immunoSEQ multiplex PCR, yet TCRdb's version contains in-frame clones alone and is incomplete. Among fewer than 65,000 clones listed, approximately 86% were seen once. Trimming shortened V by 0 bases and J by 6 bases, and 8 bases separated the two germline ends. Per the germline V gene, CDR1 is KGHSH and CDR2 is LQKENI. This CDR3 is built from 13 residues. This entry belongs to a study of OX40 agonist ivuxolimab in advanced cancers. Study overall: In this cohort, patients received ivuxolimab, an agonistic anti-OX40 (CD134) antibody.

The sequences come from CD4+ or CD8+ T cells sorted from blood, collected in a trial of the OX40 agonist ivuxolimab. The chain employs TRBV18 and TRBJ2-5, with unresolved D. The receptor was derived from an adult with an advanced solid tumor such as melanoma, head and neck, liver or kidney cancer. In DNA form, the CDR3 reads TGTGCCAGCTCACCACCGCTGGATAAGACCCAGTACTTC. Its protein is CASSPPLDKTQYF.